One sample yielded the 30 T cell receptor beta chains listed below, sequenced in a study of shared clonotypes between healthy human individuals. Measured with immunoSEQ multiplex PCR; TCRdb has only the in-frame clones, and not every one. In the table there are 2 million to 3 million clones, about 92% of which are singletons. The specimen was naive CD4+ T cells sorted from blood. Noted subset: CD45RA+ positively selected. The receptors were sampled from a man younger than 35 in good health.

The chain employs TRBV7-9 and TRBJ2-3, with D unclear. This CDR3 contains 15 residues. V was shortened by 0 bases and J by 2 bases, with 9 bases between the two germline ends. Germline V lookup: CDR1 SEHNR, CDR2 FQNEAQ (reference sequence). The CDR3, as DNA: TGTGCCAGCAGCTTAGCTGGCTCCCCCACAGATACGCAGTATTTT. Its translation is CASSLAGSPTDTQYF.

The V call is TRBV6-1, the J call TRBJ1-2; D is undetermined. CDR1 and CDR2 (germline): MNHNS, SASEGT. The CDR3 covers 14 residues. Trimming cost V 5 bases and J 2 bases, with 12 bases left between them. In DNA, the CDR3 is TGTGCCAGCAGTTTGACCCGGGAAAACTATGGCTACACCTTC. Translated, it gives CASSLTRENYGYTF.

The chain is built from TRBV6-6 and TRBJ1-4; D remains ambiguous. The V end was cut by 0 bases, the J end by 0 bases, with 5 bases between. The CDR3 has 15 amino acids. Germline lookup yields CDR1 MNHNY and CDR2 SVGAGI (reference sequence). In DNA form, the CDR3 reads TGTGCCAGCAGTTACTCCTCAGCAACTAATGAAAAACTGTTTTTT. Protein: CASSYSSATNEKLFF.

This clone was recorded only once. V usage is TRBV9 and J usage is TRBJ2-7, with D perhaps TRBD1 (6 bases). Per germline, CDR1 SGDLS and CDR2 YYNGEE. The CDR3 consists of 13 residues. With 3 bases removed from V and 7 bases from J, the gap between germline ends came to 14 bases. The CDR3 is CASSETTGGEQYF. Here the CDR3 DNA reads TGTGCCAGCAGCGAGACGACAGGCGGGGAGCAGTACTTC.

A note on this clone: The sample carries other DNA sequences with the same CDR3. V gene TRBV5-1 combines with J gene TRBJ2-7; tentative D call: TRBD2 (5 bases). Germline V gives CDR1 SGHRS, CDR2 YFSETQ. V lost 1 base and J lost 0, with 11 bases in between. The CDR3 extends over 15 amino acids. CDR3 protein: CASSLRGQSSYEQYF. CDR3 DNA sequence: TGCGCCAGCAGCTTGCGCGGGCAGAGCTCCTACGAGCAGTACTTC.

This clone was seen more than once but under ten times. The V call is TRBV6-6, the J call TRBJ2-7; tentatively, D is TRBD1 (6 bases). The CDR3 has 12 amino acids. Looked up from germline, CDR1 is MNHNY and CDR2 is SVGAGI (reference sequence). Trimming stripped 6 bases from V and 5 bases from J, with 11 bases between. CDR3 amino acids: CASSHRVHEQYF. The CDR3 DNA follows: TGTGCCAGCAGCCACAGGGTCCACGAGCAGTACTTC.

The rearrangement links TRBV4-1 to TRBJ2-7; D may correspond to TRBD1 or TRBD2 (6 bases each). Germline V gives CDR1 MGHRA, CDR2 YSYEKL. V lost 4 bases, J lost 1 base, and 17 bases lay in between. This CDR3 has 16 residues. CDR3 protein: CASSPLRGRQSYEQYF. For the CDR3, the DNA is TGCGCCAGCAGCCCGCTCCGGGGGCGACAATCCTACGAGCAGTACTTC.

The V call is TRBV6-4, the J call TRBJ1-2, with D possibly being TRBD1 (5 bases). The CDR3 totals 13 residues. The V gene's germline CDR1 is MRHNA and CDR2 SNTAGT. Between the trimmed V and J ends, which lost 2 bases and 7 bases, there was a span of 11 bases. CDR3: CASSDPGTVGYTF. The CDR3 DNA reads TGTGCCAGCAGTGACCCCGGGACCGTTGGCTACACCTTC.

The genes are TRBV19 and TRBJ2-2, with D perhaps matching TRBD2 (7 bases). Trimming removed 10 bases from V and 6 bases from J, with 18 bases in between. CDR1 and CDR2 (germline): LNHDA, SQIVND (reference sequence). CDR3 length equals 14 residues. This CDR3 is CATRGGAVAGELFF. CDR3 coding DNA: TGTGCCACCAGAGGGGGGGCCGTCGCCGGGGAGCTGTTTTTT.

On this clone itself: The same CDR3 is also encoded by other DNA sequences in this sample. This rearrangement joins TRBV10-3 to TRBJ1-3; D is undetermined. This CDR3 has 15 residues. Germline CDR1 is ENHRY and CDR2 is SYGVKD. The germline V and J ends were trimmed by 3 bases and 0 bases, with 9 bases remaining between them. The CDR3 DNA sequence: TGTGCCATCAGTGACGACGGTAGCTCTGGAAACACCATATATTTT. It is translated as CAISDDGSSGNTIYF.

The V gene is TRBV20-1, the J gene TRBJ2-5; no reliable D call. V was clipped by 5 bases and J by 0 bases, with 4 bases between them. The V gene's germline CDR1 is DFQATT and CDR2 SNEGSKA (reference sequence). CDR3 length: 11 amino acids. As DNA, the CDR3 is TGCAGTGCTGAGTACCAAGAGACCCAGTACTTC. Translated, it gives CSAEYQETQYF.

The V and J genes are TRBV14 and TRBJ1-2, with 7 bases that match TRBD1. Germline V gene data show CDR1 as SGHDN and CDR2 as FVKESK. The CDR3 contains 14 residues. With V trimmed by 2 bases and J by 7 bases, 7 bases remained unmatched. Here the CDR3 DNA reads TGTGCCAGCAGCCAACTACAGGGGATAGGTGGCTACACCTTC. Residues: CASSQLQGIGGYTF.

This clone was seen once. This chain links TRBV10-1 with TRBJ2-1, with 11 bases aligning to TRBD2. From germline, CDR1 is WNHNN and CDR2 SYGVQD (reference sequence). The CDR3 has 15 residues. The V gene end was trimmed by 3 bases and the J gene end by 4 bases; junction bases not matched to a gene: 2. This CDR3 is CASSDSGGVYNEQFF. For the CDR3, the DNA is TGCGCCAGCAGTGATAGCGGGGGGGTTTACAATGAGCAGTTCTTC.

V gene TRBV27 combines with J gene TRBJ2-1; 8 bases agree with TRBD1. There are 14 residues in the CDR3. Germline V gives CDR1 MNHEY, CDR2 SMNVEV (reference sequence). Germline trimming cut 3 bases from V and 8 bases from J; bases unmatched to any gene: 6. CDR3 in DNA: TGTGCCAGCAGTTTCAGGACAGGGAGAGATGAGCAGTTCTTC. It encodes CASSFRTGRDEQFF.

The V gene is TRBV19, the J gene TRBJ1-2; D unresolved. The CDR3 spans 17 residues. CDR1 and CDR2 (germline): LNHDA, SQIVND (reference sequence). V lost 0 bases, J lost 2 bases, and 16 bases lay in between. The CDR3 reads CASSIDLLLGGNYGYTF. Written as DNA, the CDR3 is TGTGCCAGTAGTATAGATCTCCTTCTGGGTGGCAACTATGGCTACACCTTC.

The rearrangement links TRBV4-2 to TRBJ1-5; no clear D. This CDR3 spans 15 amino acids. Trimming took 0 bases from V and 6 from J, leaving 12 bases between them. Germline V lookup: CDR1 LGHNA, CDR2 YNFKEQ. CDR3 residues: CASSQEYANLQPQHF. CDR3 nucleotides: TGTGCCAGCAGCCAAGAGTACGCTAACCTTCAGCCCCAGCATTTT.

This clone was counted a single time. The chain uses TRBV18 and TRBJ1-2; TRBD1 aligns across 7 bases. The V gene end was trimmed by 2 bases and the J gene end by 2 bases; junction bases not matched to a gene: 5. This CDR3 spans 15 amino acids. Germline assignment: CDR1 KGHSH and CDR2 LQKENI. CDR3 DNA: TGTGCCAGCTCACCAGAGACAGGGCCCAACTATGGCTACACCTTC. Its translation: CASSPETGPNYGYTF.

The rearrangement joins TRBV2 to TRBJ2-3; TRBD2 agrees at 10 bases. Germline CDR1 SNHLY, CDR2 FYNNEI. The CDR3 is made up of 18 amino acids. J was trimmed by 4 bases and V by 6 bases; bases with no gene match: 16. CDR3 nucleotide sequence: TGTGCCAGCAGCTATTTGTGGGGCCTAGCGGGAGCGGCAGATACGCAGTATTTT. It encodes CASSYLWGLAGAADTQYF.

Worth noting for this clone: Other DNA sequences in this sample translate to the same CDR3. The V call is TRBV5-4, the J call TRBJ2-1; D is unclear. The CDR3 has 11 residues. The V gene lost 4 bases and the J gene lost 5 bases, with 4 bases spanning the gap. Germline-derived CDR1 and CDR2 are SGHNT and YYREEE (reference sequence). CDR3 residues: CASSRDNEQFF. DNA of the CDR3: TGTGCCAGCAGCCGGGACAATGAGCAGTTCTTC.

Here the CDR3 DNA reads TGTGCCATCAGCGCGACAGGGGTCTCACAAGAGACCCAGTACTTC. It is translated as CAISATGVSQETQYF. This sequence joins TRBV10-3 and TRBJ2-5; TRBD1 matches at 8 bases. From germline, CDR1 is ENHRY and CDR2 SYGVKD. CDR3 size: 15 residues. V was pared by 6 bases and J by 2 bases, with 8 bases of the junction left unmatched.

This chain uses TRBV7-2 with TRBJ1-1; no firm D call. Per the germline V gene, CDR1 is SGHTA and CDR2 is FQGNSA. The length of the CDR3 is 14 residues. The germline V and J ends were trimmed by 1 base and 5 bases, with 11 bases remaining between them. CDR3 sequence: CASSLEGRRTEAFF. The CDR3 DNA reads as TGTGCCAGCAGCTTAGAGGGAAGGAGGACTGAAGCTTTCTTT.

The chain has TRBV10-3 and TRBJ1-1; 8 bases align to TRBD1. The CDR3 consists of 14 residues. Germline CDR1 reads ENHRY; CDR2 reads SYGVKD. V was pared by 2 bases and J by 5 bases, with 4 bases of the junction left unmatched. The CDR3 loop reads CAISEGQGRTEAFF. The CDR3 nucleotides read TGTGCCATCAGTGAGGGACAGGGTAGGACTGAAGCTTTCTTT.

A single count supports this clone. The rearrangement links TRBV10-2 to TRBJ1-1; D remains unclear. This CDR3 spans 13 amino acids. V lost 5 bases and J 2 bases, leaving 9 bases between the germline ends. The V gene's germline CDR1 is WSHSY and CDR2 SAAADI. CDR3 in amino acids: CASSSQTNTEAFF. In nucleotides, the CDR3 is TGCGCCAGCAGTTCTCAGACTAACACTGAAGCTTTCTTT.

Points on this clone: This specimen includes other DNA sequences encoding the same CDR3. J is TRBJ2-7 and V is TRBV6-5; the D gene is possibly TRBD1 (6 bases). CDR1 MNHEY and CDR2 SVGAGI come from the germline V gene. This CDR3 has 14 amino acids. V lost 5 bases and J lost 1, with 12 bases in between. CDR3: CASSPRGQSYEQYF. In nucleotides, the CDR3 is TGTGCCAGCAGTCCTCGCGGACAGTCCTACGAGCAGTACTTC.

The rearrangement uses TRBV5-1 and TRBJ2-1; TRBD1 matches at 11 bases. Germline V gene lookup returns CDR1 SGHRS and CDR2 YFSETQ. V gave up 4 bases and J gave up 5 bases; unmatched junction bases: 5. CDR3 length equals 15 residues. The CDR3 spells CASSRTGGTNNEQFF. CDR3 sequence (DNA): TGCGCCAGCAGCAGGACAGGGGGCACAAACAATGAGCAGTTCTTC.

The chain recombines TRBV30 with TRBJ2-5; TRBD1 aligns across 7 bases. Germline CDR1 GTSNPN, CDR2 SVGIG (reference sequence). With V trimmed by 2 bases and J by 5 bases, 11 bases remained unmatched. The CDR3 is 15 residues long. The CDR3 nucleotides are TGTGCCTGGAGTCCGACAGGGTCCCCGGGGGAGACCCAGTACTTC. Its protein is CAWSPTGSPGETQYF.

For this clone: The same CDR3 is also encoded by other DNA sequences in this sample. The chain joins TRBV10-3 to TRBJ1-2, with D unresolved. This CDR3 region has 11 residues. The germline V gene encodes CDR1 ENHRY and CDR2 SYGVKD. V lost 3 bases and J 6 bases, leaving 5 bases between the germline ends. The CDR3 DNA reads TGTGCCATCAGTGACGGAGATGGCTACACCTTC. This sequence encodes CAISDGDGYTF.

This chain joins TRBV5-1 and TRBJ2-1; 9 bases are shared with TRBD2. This CDR3 spans 17 amino acids. V gave up 4 bases and J gave up 5 bases; unmatched junction bases: 13. CDR1 and CDR2 from the germline V gene are SGHRS and YFSETQ. The CDR3, as DNA: TGCGCCAGCAGCAACCTACCTAGCGGGGTCGGTAACAATGAGCAGTTCTTC. Its translation: CASSNLPSGVGNNEQFF.

This chain links TRBV10-3 with TRBJ1-4; D is possibly TRBD1 (5 bases). Germline lookup yields CDR1 ENHRY and CDR2 SYGVKD. V was shortened by 6 bases and J by 4 bases, with 9 bases between the two germline ends. The length of the CDR3 is 13 residues. The CDR3 protein is CAIRGTINEKLFF. The CDR3 DNA follows: TGTGCCATCAGGGGGACGATTAATGAAAAACTGTTTTTT.

The chain employs TRBV5-4 and TRBJ2-5; TRBD2 might be the D (5 bases). This CDR3 is built from 15 residues. Per the germline V gene, CDR1 is SGHNT and CDR2 is YYREEE (reference sequence). Trimming removed 3 bases from V and 2 bases from J, with 14 bases in between. The CDR3 spells CASSSELQRQETQYF. The CDR3 nucleotides read TGTGCCAGCAGCTCCGAACTTCAGCGGCAAGAGACCCAGTACTTC.